The next 17 T cell receptor beta chains were all read from a single sample in a study of OX40 agonist ivuxolimab in advanced cancers. Assay: immunoSEQ multiplex PCR; the TCRdb copy retains only in-frame clones and omits some. The top ten clones hold about 0.75% of a sample with 55,000 to 85,000 clones, 80% to 90% of them seen once. The sequencing here drew on CD4+ or CD8+ T cells sorted from blood, taken in a trial of the OX40 agonist ivuxolimab. These receptors came from an adult with an advanced solid tumor such as melanoma, head and neck, liver or kidney cancer.

The chain is built from TRBV18 and TRBJ1-1; 8 nucleotides line up with TRBD1. This CDR3 spans 17 amino acids. Germline CDR1 is KGHSH and CDR2 is LQKENI. Germline trimming cut 1 base from V and 0 bases from J; bases unmatched to any gene: 7. In nucleotides, the CDR3 is TGTGCCAGCTCACCACAAGGACAGGGATCTATGAACACTGAAGCTTTCTTT. It codes for CASSPQGQGSMNTEAFF.

V gene TRBV19 combines with J gene TRBJ2-7; TRBD2 matches 11 bases. The CDR3 extends over 19 amino acids. CDR1 and CDR2 from the germline V gene are LNHDA and SQIVND (reference sequence). The V and J ends lost 5 bases and 0 bases, in that order; junction bases with no gene match: 15. CDR3 residues: CASSPPPGLAVRSSYEQYF. CDR3 bases: TGTGCCAGTAGTCCACCTCCGGGACTAGCGGTAAGGAGCTCCTACGAGCAGTACTTC.

CDR3 protein: CASSYSKGRGRETQYF. As DNA, the CDR3 is TGTGCCAGCAGTTACTCGAAAGGCAGGGGGCGTGAGACCCAGTACTTC. The chain couples TRBV6-5 to TRBJ2-5, with 8 bases matching TRBD1. This CDR3 comprises 16 residues. V shed 0 bases, J shed 5 bases, and the junction held 8 bases outside the gene matches. From germline, CDR1 is MNHEY and CDR2 SVGAGI.

V gene TRBV5-1 combines with J gene TRBJ1-1; 9 bases map to TRBD1. The CDR3 is made up of 16 amino acids. With V trimmed by 4 bases and J by 0 bases, 7 bases remained unmatched. Germline assignment: CDR1 SGHRS and CDR2 YFSETQ. CDR3 sequence reads: CASSPDRGSLNTEAFF. The DNA of the CDR3 is TGCGCCAGCAGCCCTGACAGGGGGAGTCTGAACACTGAAGCTTTCTTT.

This chain connects TRBV5-1 to TRBJ1-4; possible D gene TRBD1, 5 bases. Germline values: CDR1 SGHRS, CDR2 YFSETQ. V lost 5 bases and J lost 6, with 14 bases in between. The CDR3 has 14 amino acids. The CDR3 nucleotides read TGCGCCAGCAGTTCTGACAGAGGAGATGAAAAACTGTTTTTT. Translated, it gives CASSSDRGDEKLFF.

The chain joins TRBV7-6 to TRBJ2-7; 10 bases are a match to TRBD1. Germline CDR1 reads SGHVS; CDR2 reads FNYEAQ. After removal of 5 bases from V and 7 bases from J, the junction contained 11 bases not matched to a gene. The CDR3 spans 15 residues. The DNA of the CDR3 is TGTGCCAGCAGCCCACTCCGGGACAGGGGAGGGGAGCAGTACTTC. It yields the protein CASSPLRDRGGEQYF.

This clone was seen just once. V gene TRBV7-2 combines with J gene TRBJ2-3; D is unclear. Germline loops: CDR1 SGHTA, CDR2 FQGNSA. The CDR3 is 14 amino acids. Trimming removed 2 bases from V and 0 bases from J, with 6 bases in between. This CDR3 reads CASSLRMSTDTQYF. The CDR3 DNA follows: TGTGCCAGCAGCTTAAGGATGAGCACAGATACGCAGTATTTT.

The chain carries TRBV5-1 and TRBJ2-7, with a possible D match to TRBD1 (6 bases). The CDR3 sequence is 14 residues long. V was pared by 1 base and J by 2 bases, with 10 bases between. Looked up from germline, CDR1 is SGHRS and CDR2 is YFSETQ. As DNA, the CDR3 is TGCGCCAGCAGCTTGTGGGGGCTAACCTACGAGCAGTACTTC. This codes for CASSLWGLTYEQYF.

The chain employs TRBV5-5 and TRBJ2-5, with 11 bases fitting TRBD1. This CDR3 region has 16 residues. CDR1 is SGHKS and CDR2 is YYEKEE in the germline V gene (reference sequence). V lost 4 bases to trimming and J lost 4 bases; unmatched junction nucleotides: 9. The CDR3 DNA follows: TGTGCCAGCAGCCCGGCGGGGACAGGGGGGGGAGAGACCCAGTACTTC. Its translation is CASSPAGTGGGETQYF.

The gene calls are TRBV2 and TRBJ1-4; 8 nucleotides line up with TRBD1. The CDR3 extends over 12 amino acids. Unmatched junction bases numbered 0, after V lost 2 bases and J lost 10 bases. The germline CDR1 and CDR2 sequences are SNHLY and FYNNEI. CDR3 sequence: CASSETGGKLFF. The CDR3 bases are TGTGCCAGCAGTGAAACAGGGGGAAAACTGTTTTTT.

The rearrangement links TRBV27 to TRBJ1-5, with TRBD1 matching 7 bases. Germline trimming cut 6 bases from V and 0 bases from J; bases unmatched to any gene: 14. The CDR3 is 18 residues long. CDR1 and CDR2 from the germline V gene are MNHEY and SMNVEV (reference sequence). The CDR3 loop reads CASSFLRDSWDSNQPQHF. CDR3 in DNA: TGTGCCAGCAGCTTTCTCCGGGACAGTTGGGATAGCAATCAGCCCCAGCATTTT.

The chain couples TRBV2 to TRBJ2-5; the match to TRBD1 covers 7 bases. Germline V gene lookup returns CDR1 SNHLY and CDR2 FYNNEI. The CDR3 has 11 amino acids. J was trimmed by 5 bases and V by 6 bases; bases with no gene match: 0. The CDR3 protein is CASRQGETQYF. As DNA, the CDR3 is TGTGCCAGCAGACAGGGGGAGACCCAGTACTTC.

This clone was counted once. The V and J genes are TRBV7-8 and TRBJ1-1; D not certain. This CDR3 has 11 amino acids. V was pared by 1 base and J by 10 bases, with 7 bases between. CDR1 SGHVS and CDR2 FQNEAQ come from the germline V gene. The CDR3 coding sequence is TGTGCCAGCAGCTTAGGGAGCGTAGCTTTCTTT. This codes for CASSLGSVAFF.

The rearrangement joins TRBV7-2 to TRBJ2-2; D is unresolved. Trimming pared 5 bases from V and 0 bases from J, leaving 19 bases between. Germline loops: CDR1 SGHTA, CDR2 FQGNSA. The CDR3 has 18 amino acids. The CDR3 coding sequence is TGTGCCAGCAGCCCCCAGGTAGCCAAATTCGCGAACACCGGGGAGCTGTTTTTT. Its translation is CASSPQVAKFANTGELFF.

J is TRBJ2-7 and V is TRBV14; D remains ambiguous. The CDR3 has 16 amino acids. V was pared by 1 base and J by 3 bases, with 16 bases between. Germline CDR1 and CDR2: SGHDN and FVKESK. The chain's CDR3 is CASSQGSNPRGYEQYF. In DNA form, the CDR3 reads TGTGCCAGCAGCCAAGGAAGTAACCCTCGTGGCTACGAGCAGTACTTC. The full variable domain, rest sourced from reference TRBV14 and TRBJ2-7, is EAGVTQFPSHSVIEKGQTVTLRCDPISGHDNLYWYRRVMGKEIKFLLHFVKESKQDESGMPNNRFLAERTGGTYSTLKVQPAELEDSGVYFCASSQGSNPRGYEQYFGPGTRLTVT.

The chain has TRBV5-1 and TRBJ1-1; a weak D match, TRBD1 (6 bases). The germline V gene has CDR1 SGHRS and CDR2 YFSETQ. This CDR3 contains 15 residues. V was pared by 3 bases and J by 6 bases, with 18 bases between. The CDR3 here is CASSYTGMSSPEAFF. DNA for the CDR3: TGCGCCAGCAGCTACACAGGGATGAGCAGCCCTGAAGCTTTCTTT.

The CDR3, as DNA: TGTGCCAGCTCAAGGACAGGGGTGGCCACCTACGAGCAGTACTTC. Protein product: CASSRTGVATYEQYF. The chain combines TRBV18 with TRBJ2-7; 9 nucleotides match TRBD1. CDR1 KGHSH and CDR2 LQKENI come from the germline V gene. The CDR3 spans 15 residues. J was trimmed by 2 bases and V by 5 bases; bases with no gene match: 7. Full variable domain (rest looked up from reference TRBV18 and TRBJ2-7): NAGVMQNPRHLVRRRGQEARLRCSPMKGHSHVYWYRQLPEEGLKFMVYLQKENIIDESGMPKERFSAEFPKEGPSILRIQQVVRGDSAAYFCASSRTGVATYEQYFGPGTRLTVT.